Sequencing of this TCR beta chain was carried out in a study of tumor-infiltrating lymphocytes in primary liver carcinoma. Study details: Lesions, classed as T1-T3 N0M0, spanned 4.2 to 10 cm across. Study-level findings and limits: Tumor region pairs overlapped more than did tumor-adjacent and tumor-blood pairs.

RNA isolated from unsorted whole blood supplied the blood RNA, with germline DNA also extracted. The V end lost 4 bases, the J end lost 8 bases, and 18 bases lay between the germline ends. The CDR3 loop spans 13 amino acids. Germline V lookup: CDR1 SQVTM, CDR2 ANQGSEA. A few counts support this clonotype. What it binds is not known. From about 490 ng of total RNA, TCR beta-specific cDNA was reverse-transcribed using a constant-region primer. Construction of TCR beta libraries relied on three successive nested multiplex PCR rounds employing slightly modified ARM-PCR. The study ran its first two PCR rounds for around 10 cycles each, using TRBV1-TRBV30 forward primers and a C-beta reverse primer. From the multiplex PCR reads, TCRdb called clonotypes with MiXCR, one entry per CDR3 protein. The data show about 180,000 distinct CDR3 sequences, with about 55% seen just once and under 75% held by the top ten.

This chain joins TRBV29-1 and TRBJ2-7, with D unresolved. This receptor was obtained from a middle-aged man with primary liver carcinoma and hepatitis B virus infection. Sequencing input: peripheral blood. CDR3 amino acids: CSVVDASILKQYF. The CDR3 coding sequence is TGCAGCGTTGTTGACGCCAGCATCTTGAAGCAGTACTTC.